This TCR beta chain was profiled in a study of early T cells in non-severe SARS-CoV-2 infection. About the study: Sequencing targeted bulk RNA from unsorted whole blood, leaving chains unpaired.

TCRdb reprocessed the 5' RACE reads via MiXCR and lists one record per CDR3 protein. The sample records around 20,000 distinct CDR3 sequences, roughly 4% being singletons. This clonotype was seen only a few times. One end of the junction fails to match germline, which may point to a read error. This TCR derives from an adult who was a healthcare worker with PCR-confirmed SARS-CoV-2 infection or an uninfected control (not recorded which). The sample consisted of whole blood.

The CDR3 DNA reads TGTGTCAGCTCAGCGGAGTTGCTCTACACCTTC. Translating gives CVSSAELLYTF. The chain employs TRBV18 and TRBJ1-2; unclear D gene. The CDR3 length is 11 residues. The V gene's germline CDR1 is KGHSH and CDR2 LQKENI.